Presented here are 28 T cell receptor beta chains from one specimen sequenced in a study of CD8+ T cells in alopecia areata (dated 2018 in TCRdb). The library was produced with the immunoSEQ multiplex PCR assay. RNA was extracted from all samples and reverse transcribed into cDNA as template for TCR sequencing. TCRdb limited this immuneACCESS table to in-frame rearrangements with V and J called. A share of clones is missing; checked studies link under half to unresolved V genes, and the rest is unexplained. Within this sample are 130,000 or so clones, with about 47% of them counted one time only. 18% of the sample rests with the top ten. What the time point label conveys for this sample: baseline before oral tofacitinib. The source material was CD8+ T cells sorted from blood, sampled at week 0. These TCRs come from a human donor with alopecia areata.

The chain has TRBV10-3 and TRBJ1-5, with a tentative D call TRBD1 (6 bases). The CDR3 spans 16 residues. Trimming removed 6 bases at V and 9 bases at J, with 24 bases between. Germline V gene lookup returns CDR1 ENHRY and CDR2 SYGVKD. As DNA, the CDR3 is TGTGCCATCAGCGAAGGGACAACCGTTGAGCAGATGCCCCAGCATTTT. The encoded protein is CAISEGTTVEQMPQHF.

The chain recombines TRBV7-9 with TRBJ2-7; no firm D call. Per germline, CDR1 SEHNR and CDR2 FQNEAQ (reference sequence). This CDR3 has 12 residues. V was trimmed by 3 bases and J by 1 base, leaving 4 bases between them. CDR3 in amino acids: CASSFRSYEQYF. For the CDR3, the DNA is TGTGCCAGCAGCTTTAGGTCCTACGAGCAGTACTTC.

The chain joins TRBV30 to TRBJ2-6; TRBD2 aligns across 8 bases. This CDR3 comprises 16 residues. J was trimmed by 2 bases and V by 4 bases; bases with no gene match: 7. Germline V lookup: CDR1 GTSNPN, CDR2 SVGIG (reference sequence). The CDR3 region has the DNA TGTGCCTGGACGATCGCGGGGGGAGCTGGGGCCAACGTCCTGACTTTC. This encodes CAWTIAGGAGANVLTF.

V and J are TRBV4-2 and TRBJ1-6; 8 bases are shared with TRBD1. Germline trimming cut 0 bases from V and 9 bases from J; bases unmatched to any gene: 4. Germline V gene lookup returns CDR1 LGHNA and CDR2 YNFKEQ. CDR3 size: 15 residues. For the CDR3, the DNA is TGTGCCAGCAGCCAAGATGCAGGGGGCAGTTCACCCCTCCACTTT. It is translated as CASSQDAGGSSPLHF.

This clone showed up just once. The genes are TRBV29-1 and TRBJ2-1; D might be TRBD2 (6 bases). The CDR3 consists of 14 residues. The V and J ends lost 4 bases and 4 bases respectively, with 14 bases between them. Germline V gene lookup returns CDR1 SQVTM and CDR2 ANQGSEA. CDR3 DNA sequence: TGCAGCGTTGTCGGGGGACTTGCATACAATGAGCAGTTCTTC. This translates into CSVVGGLAYNEQFF.

The CDR3 sequence: CASSAQNTEAFF. The CDR3 coding sequence is TGTGCCAGCAGTGCCCAGAACACTGAAGCTTTCTTT. The rearrangement joins TRBV2 to TRBJ1-1; no definite D call. Trimming shortened V by 4 bases and J by 1 base, and 4 bases separated the two germline ends. Germline CDR1 SNHLY, CDR2 FYNNEI. The CDR3 loop spans 12 amino acids.

The rearrangement joins TRBV9 to TRBJ2-7; weak D call: TRBD2 (7 bases). Trimming shortened V by 3 bases and J by 4 bases, and 14 bases separated the two germline ends. Germline lookup yields CDR1 SGDLS and CDR2 YYNGEE. This CDR3 has 14 residues. In nucleotides, the CDR3 is TGTGCCAGCAGCGCGGGGGGCCCACTTTACGAGCAGTACTTC. Residues: CASSAGGPLYEQYF.

This clone was seen more than once but under ten times. J is TRBJ1-5 and V is TRBV10-3; D unresolved. V lost 2 bases and J lost 3, with 5 bases in between. The CDR3 runs to 13 residues. Germline CDR1 ENHRY, CDR2 SYGVKD. The CDR3 DNA reads as TGTGCCATCAGTGAGGTCTCCAATCAGCCCCAGCATTTT. This gives the protein CAISEVSNQPQHF.

Note on this clone: This sample includes further DNA sequences coding for the same CDR3. The gene calls are TRBV5-6 and TRBJ2-7, with TRBD1 matching 10 bases. With 2 bases clipped from V and 3 bases from J, the junction kept 2 bases outside the gene matches. This CDR3 comprises 14 residues. In germline, CDR1 is SGHDT, CDR2 YYEEEE. CDR3 in amino acids: CASSFGTGVYEQYF. The CDR3 region has the DNA TGTGCCAGCAGCTTTGGGACAGGGGTCTACGAGCAGTACTTC.

The chain joins TRBV5-6 to TRBJ1-6; no definite D call. CDR1 and CDR2 from the germline V gene are SGHDT and YYEEEE. Trimming pared 0 bases from V and 0 bases from J, leaving 10 bases between. The CDR3 has 17 amino acids. DNA for the CDR3: TGTGCCAGCAGCTTGGCTGACCTAAGCTCCTATAATTCACCCCTCCACTTT. It yields the protein CASSLADLSSYNSPLHF.

The CDR3 spells CAWSVSEHSNQPQHF. In nucleotides, the CDR3 is TGTGCCTGGAGTGTTTCTGAACATAGCAATCAGCCCCAGCATTTT. The chain carries TRBV30 and TRBJ1-5, with D unresolved. V lost 0 bases and J 0 bases, leaving 9 bases between the germline ends. The CDR3 is 15 residues long. CDR1 is GTSNPN, CDR2 SVGIG, per germline (reference sequence).

The chain combines TRBV5-1 with TRBJ2-2; a weak D match, TRBD1 (5 bases). Germline CDR1 reads SGHRS; CDR2 reads YFSETQ. Between the trimmed V and J ends, which lost 2 bases and 10 bases, there was a span of 18 bases. The length of the CDR3 is 15 residues. DNA of the CDR3: TGCGCCAGCAGCTTAAAAGGGGCGCTGGTCTCGGAGCTGTTTTTT. Protein product: CASSLKGALVSELFF. The variable domain in full, completed from reference TRBV5-1 and TRBJ2-2, reads KAGVTQTPRYLIKTRGQQVTLSCSPISGHRSVSWYQQTPGQGLQFLFEYFSETQRNKGNFPGRFSGRQFSNSRSEMNVSTLELGDSALYLCASSLKGALVSELFFGEGSRLTVL.

V gene TRBV7-8 combines with J gene TRBJ2-3; 11 bases are shared with TRBD2. V lost 5 bases and J lost 3; bases outside the gene matches: 10. This CDR3 is 17 amino acids long. Germline V gene data show CDR1 as SGHVS and CDR2 as FQNEAQ. The CDR3 DNA follows: TGTGCCAGCAGCCCCCTCCTAGCGGGGGGCGGAACAGATACGCAGTATTTT. This codes for CASSPLLAGGGTDTQYF.

This sequence joins TRBV4-1 and TRBJ2-1; D unresolved. V was trimmed by 1 base and J by 8 bases, leaving 3 bases between them. The CDR3 is 11 amino acids. Germline lookup yields CDR1 MGHRA and CDR2 YSYEKL. Here the CDR3 reads CASSQGDEQFF. The CDR3 DNA reads TGCGCCAGCAGCCAAGGGGATGAGCAGTTCTTC.

This clone came up a few times. The chain recombines TRBV10-3 with TRBJ2-7; maybe TRBD2 (7 bases). Germline loops: CDR1 ENHRY, CDR2 SYGVKD. V was pared by 3 bases and J by 6 bases, with 15 bases between. CDR3 length: 14 amino acids. The CDR3 region has the DNA TGTGCCATCAGTGATTCCAGGGGAGGGCTCGAGCAGTACTTC. Translating gives CAISDSRGGLEQYF.

The chain has TRBV30 and TRBJ2-7; 9 bases line up with TRBD1. Germline lookup yields CDR1 GTSNPN and CDR2 SVGIG (reference sequence). The CDR3 has 12 residues. Germline trimming cut 1 base from V and 10 bases from J; bases unmatched to any gene: 5. The CDR3 sequence is CAWSDGTGQQYF. The DNA of the CDR3 is TGTGCCTGGAGTGACGGGACAGGGCAACAGTACTTC.

This chain joins TRBV7-9 and TRBJ2-7; D is undetermined. CDR3 length: 14 residues. V shed 5 bases and J shed 2 bases, with 13 bases lying between them. Germline V CDR1 and CDR2: SEHNR, FQNEAQ (reference sequence). CDR3 nucleotide sequence: TGTGCCAGCAGCGTTAGTGGAGTACCCTACGAGCAGTACTTC. It yields the protein CASSVSGVPYEQYF.

This chain joins TRBV7-9 and TRBJ2-7; 8 bases are shared with TRBD1. CDR1 SEHNR and CDR2 FQNEAQ come from the germline V gene (reference sequence). J was trimmed by 7 bases and V by 5 bases; bases with no gene match: 13. The CDR3 spans 15 residues. CDR3 sequence reads: CASSRSGGQPREQYF. The DNA of the CDR3 is TGTGCCAGCAGCCGCTCAGGGGGCCAACCCAGGGAGCAGTACTTC.

The genes are TRBV5-4 and TRBJ1-4; D possibly corresponds to TRBD1 (5 bases). The CDR3 loop spans 14 amino acids. The V gene's germline CDR1 is SGHNT and CDR2 YYREEE (reference sequence). V was shortened by 5 bases and J by 6 bases, with 14 bases between the two germline ends. CDR3 sequence reads: CASSGEGQDEKLFF. The CDR3 DNA is TGTGCCAGCAGTGGTGAGGGGCAGGATGAAAAACTGTTTTTT.

The chain carries TRBV6-1 and TRBJ1-2, with D unresolved. Germline-derived CDR1 and CDR2 are MNHNS and SASEGT. The CDR3 has 13 amino acids. V shed 2 bases and J shed 6 bases, with 10 bases lying between them. This CDR3 reads CASSEFIFNGYTF. The CDR3 DNA reads TGTGCCAGCAGTGAATTCATTTTTAATGGCTACACCTTC.

CDR3 DNA sequence: TGTGCCACCAGCGAAGGGTTTAGCAATCAGCCCCAGCATTTT. Protein: CATSEGFSNQPQHF. The chain recombines TRBV15 with TRBJ1-5; no clear D. This CDR3 region has 14 residues. The germline CDR1 and CDR2 sequences are LNHNV and YYDKDF (reference sequence). Deletions cut 5 bases from V and 0 bases from J, with 8 bases between.

CDR3 in amino acids: CASSRRGHTEAFF. DNA for the CDR3: TGTGCCAGCAGTCGCAGGGGGCACACTGAAGCTTTCTTT. V is TRBV27 and J is TRBJ1-1; 8 bases align to TRBD1. Germline V gene data show CDR1 as MNHEY and CDR2 as SMNVEV (reference sequence). This CDR3 is built from 13 residues. Trimming cost V 5 bases and J 3 bases; bases outside gene matches: 2.

This clone was counted only a few times. This sequence joins TRBV19 and TRBJ2-1; D perhaps matches TRBD1 (5 bases). Between the trimmed V and J ends, which lost 6 bases and 4 bases, there was a span of 10 bases. The CDR3 sequence is 13 residues long. Germline lookup yields CDR1 LNHDA and CDR2 SQIVND (reference sequence). DNA of the CDR3: TGTGCCAGTAGATATGACAGTTACAATGAGCAGTTCTTC. Protein: CASRYDSYNEQFF.

This chain joins TRBV2 and TRBJ2-5, with D tentatively TRBD1 (5 bases). The germline V gene encodes CDR1 SNHLY and CDR2 FYNNEI. The V end lost 3 bases, the J end lost 5 bases, and 13 bases lay between the germline ends. This CDR3 contains 14 residues. CDR3 sequence (DNA): TGTGCCAGCAGTGAGATGACAGAACTGGAGACCCAGTACTTC. Encoded protein: CASSEMTELETQYF.

The chain employs TRBV5-1 and TRBJ2-7, with D perhaps matching TRBD1 (6 bases). Germline V gives CDR1 SGHRS, CDR2 YFSETQ. Trimming pared 5 bases from V and 5 bases from J, leaving 17 bases between. This CDR3 comprises 14 residues. The CDR3 DNA reads as TGCGCCAGCAGTCAATCACGAACAGGGCACGAGCAGTACTTC. This gives the protein CASSQSRTGHEQYF.

The chain combines TRBV2 with TRBJ2-7; 14 bases fit TRBD2. Per germline, CDR1 SNHLY and CDR2 FYNNEI. V trimming: 1 base; J trimming: 2 bases; junction bases outside the gene matches: 1. This CDR3 has 16 residues. CDR3 DNA sequence: TGTGCCAGCAGTGAAGGGACTAGCGGGGGGCCCTACGAGCAGTACTTC. Encoded protein: CASSEGTSGGPYEQYF.

The CDR3 sequence is CASFEGEGYWEQYF. In nucleotides, the CDR3 is TGTGCCAGCTTCGAGGGAGAGGGGTATTGGGAGCAGTACTTC. The chain recombines TRBV2 with TRBJ2-7; D is perhaps TRBD1 or TRBD2 (5 bases each). Trimming removed 8 bases at V and 7 bases at J, with 21 bases between. Germline V lookup: CDR1 SNHLY, CDR2 FYNNEI. CDR3 length: 14 residues. The whole variable domain, filled in from reference TRBV2 and TRBJ2-7, reads EPEVTQTPSHQVTQMGQEVILRCVPISNHLYFYWYRQILGQKVEFLVSFYNNEISEKSEIFDDQFSVERPDGSNFTLKIRSTKLEDSAMYFCASFEGEGYWEQYFGPGTRLTVT.

A few counts support this clone. The rearrangement joins TRBV2 to TRBJ1-1; D gene unclear. The CDR3 extends over 12 amino acids. Trimming took 6 bases from V and 1 from J, leaving 6 bases between them. Germline loops: CDR1 SNHLY, CDR2 FYNNEI. The chain's CDR3 is CASSYTNTEAFF. As DNA, the CDR3 is TGTGCCAGCAGCTACACGAACACTGAAGCTTTCTTT. Complete variable domain (other parts from reference TRBV2 and TRBJ1-1): EPEVTQTPSHQVTQMGQEVILRCVPISNHLYFYWYRQILGQKVEFLVSFYNNEISEKSEIFDDQFSVERPDGSNFTLKIRSTKLEDSAMYFCASSYTNTEAFFGQGTRLTVV.